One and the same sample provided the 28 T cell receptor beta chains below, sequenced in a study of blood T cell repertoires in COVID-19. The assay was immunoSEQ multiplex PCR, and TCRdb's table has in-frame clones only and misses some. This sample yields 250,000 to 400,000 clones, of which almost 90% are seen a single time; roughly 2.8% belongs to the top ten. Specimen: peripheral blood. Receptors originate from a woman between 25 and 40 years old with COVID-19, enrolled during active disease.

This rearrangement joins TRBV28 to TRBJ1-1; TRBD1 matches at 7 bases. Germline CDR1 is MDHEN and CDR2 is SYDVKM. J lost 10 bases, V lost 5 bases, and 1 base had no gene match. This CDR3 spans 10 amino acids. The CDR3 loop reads CASSRDRAFF. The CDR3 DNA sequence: TGTGCCAGCAGTCGGGACAGAGCTTTCTTT.

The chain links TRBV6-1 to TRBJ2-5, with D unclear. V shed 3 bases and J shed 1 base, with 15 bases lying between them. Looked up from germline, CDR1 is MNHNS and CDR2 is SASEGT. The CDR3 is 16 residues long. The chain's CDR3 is CASSDHSAVGQETQYF. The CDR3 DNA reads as TGTGCCAGCAGTGACCACAGTGCCGTTGGCCAAGAGACCCAGTACTTC.

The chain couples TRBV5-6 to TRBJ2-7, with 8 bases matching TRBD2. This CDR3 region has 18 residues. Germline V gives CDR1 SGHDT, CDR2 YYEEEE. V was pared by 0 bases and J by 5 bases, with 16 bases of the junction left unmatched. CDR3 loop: CASSLVGVSGRGGDEQYF. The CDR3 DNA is TGTGCCAGCAGCTTGGTTGGCGTCAGCGGGAGAGGAGGCGACGAGCAGTACTTC. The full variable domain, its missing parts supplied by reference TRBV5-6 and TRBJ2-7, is DAGVTQSPTHLIKTRGQQVTLRCSPKSGHDTVSWYQQALGQGPQFIFQYYEEEERQRGNFPDRFSGHQFPNYSSELNVNALLLGDSALYLCASSLVGVSGRGGDEQYFGPGTRLTVT.

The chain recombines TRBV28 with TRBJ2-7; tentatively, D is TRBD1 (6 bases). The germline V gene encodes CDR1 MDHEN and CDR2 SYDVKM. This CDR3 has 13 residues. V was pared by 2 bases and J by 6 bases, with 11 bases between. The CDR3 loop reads CASSLDRLPEQYF. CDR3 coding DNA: TGTGCCAGCAGTTTAGACAGGTTACCCGAGCAGTACTTC.

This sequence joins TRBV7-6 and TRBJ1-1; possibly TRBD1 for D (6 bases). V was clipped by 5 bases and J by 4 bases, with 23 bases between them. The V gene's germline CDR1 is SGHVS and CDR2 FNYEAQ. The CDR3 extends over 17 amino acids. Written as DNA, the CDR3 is TGTGCCAGCAGCCAAGAGGGGTTTGGGGGCGTTGGCACTGAAGCTTTCTTT. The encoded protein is CASSQEGFGGVGTEAFF.

The CDR3 nucleotides read TGTGCCAGCAGCTTACCAATGACAGGGCTCACAGATACGCAGTATTTT. Translation: CASSLPMTGLTDTQYF. V gene TRBV5-6 combines with J gene TRBJ2-3, with 7 bases identical to TRBD1. CDR3 size: 16 residues. Looked up from germline, CDR1 is SGHDT and CDR2 is YYEEEE. Losses at the gene ends were 2 bases for V and 2 bases for J; bases not matched to a gene: 8.

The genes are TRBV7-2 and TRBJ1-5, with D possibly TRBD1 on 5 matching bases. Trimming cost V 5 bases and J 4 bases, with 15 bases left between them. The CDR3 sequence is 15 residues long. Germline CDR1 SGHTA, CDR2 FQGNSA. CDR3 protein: CASSPEGVINQPQHF. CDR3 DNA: TGTGCCAGCAGCCCTGAAGGGGTTATAAATCAGCCCCAGCATTTT.

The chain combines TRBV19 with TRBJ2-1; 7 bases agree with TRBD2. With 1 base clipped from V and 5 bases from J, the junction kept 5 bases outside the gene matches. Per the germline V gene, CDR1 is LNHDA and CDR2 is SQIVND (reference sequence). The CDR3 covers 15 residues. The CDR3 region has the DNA TGTGCCAGTAGTATAGGTCTAGCGGAGGACAATGAGCAGTTCTTC. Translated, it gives CASSIGLAEDNEQFF.

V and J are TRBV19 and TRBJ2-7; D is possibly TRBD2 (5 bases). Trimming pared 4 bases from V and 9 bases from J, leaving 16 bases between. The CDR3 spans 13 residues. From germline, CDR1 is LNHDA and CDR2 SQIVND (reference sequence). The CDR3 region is CASSTGSAAGQYF. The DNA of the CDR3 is TGTGCCAGTAGTACGGGGTCGGCGGCAGGGCAGTACTTC.

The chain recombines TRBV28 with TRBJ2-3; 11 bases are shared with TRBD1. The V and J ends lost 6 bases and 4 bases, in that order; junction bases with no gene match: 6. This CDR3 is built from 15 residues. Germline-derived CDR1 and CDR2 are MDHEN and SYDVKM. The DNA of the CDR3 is TGTGCCAGCAGGACGGCGGACAGGGGGCCAGATACGCAGTATTTT. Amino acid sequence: CASRTADRGPDTQYF.

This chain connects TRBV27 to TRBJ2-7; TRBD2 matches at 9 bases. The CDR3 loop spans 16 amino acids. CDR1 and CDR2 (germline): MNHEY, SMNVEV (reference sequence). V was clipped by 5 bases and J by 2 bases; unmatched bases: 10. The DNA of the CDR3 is TGTGCCAGCAGTCTCAGCACCGGGACTAGCCCCTACGAGCAGTACTTC. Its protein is CASSLSTGTSPYEQYF.

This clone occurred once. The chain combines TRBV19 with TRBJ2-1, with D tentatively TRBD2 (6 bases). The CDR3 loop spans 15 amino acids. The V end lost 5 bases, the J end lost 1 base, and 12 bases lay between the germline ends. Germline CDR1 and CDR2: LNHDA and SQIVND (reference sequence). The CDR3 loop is CASSRGATSYNEQFF. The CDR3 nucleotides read TGTGCCAGTAGTCGCGGGGCTACTTCCTACAATGAGCAGTTCTTC.

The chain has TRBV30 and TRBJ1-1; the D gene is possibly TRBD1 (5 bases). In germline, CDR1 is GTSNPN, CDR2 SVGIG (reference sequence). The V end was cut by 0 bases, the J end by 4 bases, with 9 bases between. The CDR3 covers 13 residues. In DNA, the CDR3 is TGTGCCTGGAGTGTAGCGGGGGGCACTGAAGCTTTCTTT. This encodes CAWSVAGGTEAFF.

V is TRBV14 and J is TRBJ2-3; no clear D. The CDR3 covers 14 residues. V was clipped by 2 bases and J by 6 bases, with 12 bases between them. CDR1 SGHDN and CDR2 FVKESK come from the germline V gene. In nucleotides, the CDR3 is TGTGCCAGCAGCCAAACCCTTCAGGCTGATACGCAGTATTTT. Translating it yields CASSQTLQADTQYF.

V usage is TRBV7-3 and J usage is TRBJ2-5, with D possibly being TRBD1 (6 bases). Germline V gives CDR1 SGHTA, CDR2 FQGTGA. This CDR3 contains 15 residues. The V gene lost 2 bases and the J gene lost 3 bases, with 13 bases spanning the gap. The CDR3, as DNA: TGTGCCAGCAGCTTAGGACAGACAAACGAAGAGACCCAGTACTTC. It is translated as CASSLGQTNEETQYF.

CDR3 in DNA: TGTGCCAGCAGCGTTAGCGGGACTCACACCGGGGAGCTGTTTTTT. Protein: CASSVSGTHTGELFF. This sequence joins TRBV9 and TRBJ2-2; TRBD2 agrees at 8 bases. The CDR3 spans 15 residues. With 2 bases clipped from V and 3 bases from J, the junction kept 3 bases outside the gene matches. Germline-derived CDR1 and CDR2 are SGDLS and YYNGEE.

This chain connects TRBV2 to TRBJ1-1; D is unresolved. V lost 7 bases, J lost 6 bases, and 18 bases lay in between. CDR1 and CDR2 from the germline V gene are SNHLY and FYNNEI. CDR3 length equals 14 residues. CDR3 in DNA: TGTGCCAGCACCGAATTCGGGGTTATCGCTGAAGCTTTCTTT. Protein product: CASTEFGVIAEAFF.

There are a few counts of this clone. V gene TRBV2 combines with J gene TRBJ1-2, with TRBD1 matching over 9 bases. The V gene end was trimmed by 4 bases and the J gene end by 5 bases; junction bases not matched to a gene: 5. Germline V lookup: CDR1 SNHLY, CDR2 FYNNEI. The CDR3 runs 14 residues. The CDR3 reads CASSASGTGYGYTF. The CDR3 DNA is TGTGCCAGCAGTGCTAGTGGGACAGGGTATGGCTACACCTTC.

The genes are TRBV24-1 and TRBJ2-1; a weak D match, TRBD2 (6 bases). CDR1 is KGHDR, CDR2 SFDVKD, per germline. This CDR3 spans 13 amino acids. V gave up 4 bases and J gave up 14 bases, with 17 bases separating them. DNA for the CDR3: TGTGCCACCAGTGACACCCTTGCGGGGTTAAAGTTCTTC. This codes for CATSDTLAGLKFF.

The CDR3 sequence is CASSFLQGGTEAFF. The CDR3 coding sequence is TGTGCCAGCAGCTTCCTACAGGGGGGGACTGAAGCTTTCTTT. The rearrangement joins TRBV7-8 to TRBJ1-1; 8 bases are a match to TRBD1. The CDR3 is 14 residues long. Germline V gene sequence: CDR1 SGHVS, CDR2 FQNEAQ. With 3 bases clipped from V and 5 bases from J, the junction kept 5 bases outside the gene matches. The full variable domain, with the rest looked up from reference TRBV7-8 and TRBJ1-1, is GAGVSQSPRYKVAKRGQDVALRCDPISGHVSLFWYQQALGQGPEFLTYFQNEAQLDKSGLPSDRFFAERPEGSVSTLKIQRTQQEDSAVYLCASSFLQGGTEAFFGQGTRLTVV.

CDR3 nucleotide sequence: TGTGCCAGCAGTGGACAGGGCGAAAACTTTAACACCGGGGAGCTGTTTTTT. Encoded protein: CASSGQGENFNTGELFF. V is TRBV6-4 and J is TRBJ2-2; 7 bases line up with TRBD1. The V segment lost 4 bases and the J segment 2 bases; nucleotides outside the gene matches: 10. Germline V gene sequence: CDR1 MRHNA, CDR2 SNTAGT. This CDR3 contains 17 residues.

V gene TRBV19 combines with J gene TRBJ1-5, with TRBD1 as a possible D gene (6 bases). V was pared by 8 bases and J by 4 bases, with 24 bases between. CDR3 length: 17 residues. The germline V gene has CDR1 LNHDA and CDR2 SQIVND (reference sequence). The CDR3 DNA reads TGTGCCAGTGAACCTCCAGGGGCTTCGGTTGAAAATCAGCCCCAGCATTTT. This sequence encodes CASEPPGASVENQPQHF.

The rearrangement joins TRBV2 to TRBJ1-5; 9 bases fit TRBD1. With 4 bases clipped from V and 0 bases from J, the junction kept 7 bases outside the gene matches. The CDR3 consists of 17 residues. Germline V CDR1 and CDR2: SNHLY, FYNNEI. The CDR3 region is CASSAPGQGDSNQPQHF. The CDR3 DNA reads TGTGCCAGCAGTGCTCCGGGACAGGGTGATAGCAATCAGCCCCAGCATTTT.

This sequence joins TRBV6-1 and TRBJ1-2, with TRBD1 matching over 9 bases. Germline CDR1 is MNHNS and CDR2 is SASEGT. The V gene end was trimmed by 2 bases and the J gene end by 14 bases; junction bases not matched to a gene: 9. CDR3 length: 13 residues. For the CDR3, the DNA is TGTGCCAGCAGTGAACAGGACAGGGGATTTGGGACCTTC. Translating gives CASSEQDRGFGTF.

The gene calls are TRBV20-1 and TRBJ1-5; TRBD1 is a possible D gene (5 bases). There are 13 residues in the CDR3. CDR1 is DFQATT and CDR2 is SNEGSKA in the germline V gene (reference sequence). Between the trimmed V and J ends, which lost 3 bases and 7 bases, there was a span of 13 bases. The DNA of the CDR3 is TGCAGTGCTAGTATGGGCCAGGGACAGCCCCAGCATTTT. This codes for CSASMGQGQPQHF.

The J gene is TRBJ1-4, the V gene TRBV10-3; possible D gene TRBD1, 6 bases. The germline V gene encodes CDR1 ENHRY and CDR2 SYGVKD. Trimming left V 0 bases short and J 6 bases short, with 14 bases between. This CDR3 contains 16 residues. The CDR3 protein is CAISESTGTTDEKLFF. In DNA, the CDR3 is TGTGCCATCAGTGAGTCAACAGGGACCACTGATGAAAAACTGTTTTTT.

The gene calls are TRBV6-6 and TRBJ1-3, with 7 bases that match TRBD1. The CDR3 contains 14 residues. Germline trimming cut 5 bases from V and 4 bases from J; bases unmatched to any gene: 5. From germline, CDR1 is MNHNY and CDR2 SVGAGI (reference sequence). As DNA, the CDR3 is TGTGCCAGCAGTACCGGGACAGTCGGAAACACCATATATTTT. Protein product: CASSTGTVGNTIYF.

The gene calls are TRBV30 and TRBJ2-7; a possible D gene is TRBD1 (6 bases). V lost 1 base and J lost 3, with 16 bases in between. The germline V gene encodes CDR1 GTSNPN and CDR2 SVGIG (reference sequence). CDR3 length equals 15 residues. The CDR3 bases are TGTGCCTGGAGTGGTTTGGTGACAGGAGGCTACGAGCAGTACTTC. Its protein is CAWSGLVTGGYEQYF.